Below are 18 T cell receptor beta chains sequenced from a single sample in a study of blood T cell repertoires in COVID-19. The protocol was immunoSEQ multiplex PCR, while the TCRdb copy is restricted to in-frame clones and leaves out a portion. The sample consists of roughly 33,000 clones, 93% of them appearing once. Sequencing input: peripheral blood. All receptors come from a human donor in a cohort sampled during active COVID-19.

The CDR3 coding sequence is TGTGCCAGCAGTTTCCAAGACTCCCGCGAGCAGTACTTC. Translated: CASSFQDSREQYF. V gene TRBV28 combines with J gene TRBJ2-7; no firm D call. Deletions cut 3 bases from V and 6 bases from J, with 12 bases between. The CDR3 has 13 amino acids. Germline CDR1 is MDHEN and CDR2 is SYDVKM.

The rearrangement uses TRBV19 and TRBJ1-2; D gene ambiguous. Germline lookup yields CDR1 LNHDA and CDR2 SQIVND (reference sequence). The CDR3 contains 13 residues. The germline V and J ends were trimmed by 5 bases and 4 bases, with 11 bases remaining between them. CDR3 sequence reads: CASSGRSVYGYTF. In nucleotides, the CDR3 is TGTGCCAGTAGTGGCAGATCCGTCTATGGCTACACCTTC.

This chain links TRBV2 with TRBJ1-1; 9 bases align to TRBD1. Trimming removed 5 bases from V and 4 bases from J; junction bases left unmatched: 8. This CDR3 is 15 amino acids long. In germline, CDR1 is SNHLY, CDR2 FYNNEI. The DNA of the CDR3 is TGTGCCAGCAGTCCGCGGACAGGGGAGGTCACTGAAGCTTTCTTT. This gives the protein CASSPRTGEVTEAFF. The variable domain in full, completed from reference TRBV2 and TRBJ1-1, reads EPEVTQTPSHQVTQMGQEVILRCVPISNHLYFYWYRQILGQKVEFLVSFYNNEISEKSEIFDDQFSVERPDGSNFTLKIRSTKLEDSAMYFCASSPRTGEVTEAFFGQGTRLTVV.

V usage is TRBV5-1 and J usage is TRBJ1-1; D is undetermined. Trimming removed 1 base at V and 2 bases at J, with 6 bases between. From germline, CDR1 is SGHRS and CDR2 YFSETQ. CDR3 length: 13 amino acids. The CDR3 DNA sequence: TGCGCCAGCAGCTTGACAGAAAACACTGAAGCTTTCTTT. Translating it yields CASSLTENTEAFF.

The chain uses TRBV10-3 and TRBJ1-1, with 7 bases identical to TRBD1. The CDR3 totals 13 residues. In germline, CDR1 is ENHRY, CDR2 SYGVKD. V dropped 4 bases and J dropped 7; count of bases not matched to a gene: 6. The CDR3 region is CAISVQGENEAFF. For the CDR3, the DNA is TGTGCCATCAGTGTTCAGGGGGAGAATGAAGCTTTCTTT.

V gene TRBV14 combines with J gene TRBJ1-4, with TRBD1 as a possible D gene (6 bases). Germline V gene data show CDR1 as SGHDN and CDR2 as FVKESK. The CDR3 loop spans 16 amino acids. Deletions cut 4 bases from V and 6 bases from J, with 18 bases between. In nucleotides, the CDR3 is TGTGCCAGCAGCCGCCTAGGGGGTCCGGGCGATGAAAAACTGTTTTTT. It translates to CASSRLGGPGDEKLFF.

The rearrangement joins TRBV30 to TRBJ1-3; 9 nucleotides agree with TRBD1. Germline lookup yields CDR1 GTSNPN and CDR2 SVGIG (reference sequence). The CDR3 spans 16 residues. The ends lost 0 bases at V and 4 bases at J; junction bases unmatched: 7. Here the CDR3 DNA reads TGTGCCTGGAGTGTTTGGGGACAGGGTGAAGGAAACACCATATATTTT. It encodes CAWSVWGQGEGNTIYF.

V is TRBV6-5 and J is TRBJ2-5; 7 bases are shared with TRBD1. Germline values: CDR1 MNHEY, CDR2 SVGAGI. CDR3 length equals 14 residues. With V trimmed by 2 bases and J by 5 bases, 5 bases remained unmatched. The DNA of the CDR3 is TGTGCCAGCAGTTACAGGGGGCGTTGGGAGACCCAGTACTTC. Residues: CASSYRGRWETQYF.

The rearrangement joins TRBV5-1 to TRBJ1-5; 10 bases match TRBD1. V shed 4 bases and J 5 bases; nucleotides not matched to a gene: 3. Germline V lookup: CDR1 SGHRS, CDR2 YFSETQ. The CDR3 runs to 14 residues. The CDR3 loop is CASSPGTGDQPQHF. The CDR3 bases are TGCGCCAGCAGCCCCGGGACAGGGGATCAGCCCCAGCATTTT.

V is TRBV7-2 and J is TRBJ1-2, with a tentative D call TRBD1 (5 bases). This CDR3 is built from 13 residues. Trimming removed 5 bases at V and 5 bases at J, with 12 bases between. Germline loops: CDR1 SGHTA, CDR2 FQGNSA. The DNA for the CDR3 is TGTGCCAGCAGCCCCGACGGGGGATATGGCTACACCTTC. Translated: CASSPDGGYGYTF.

J is TRBJ1-4 and V is TRBV28; 9 bases are shared with TRBD1. The CDR3 is 20 residues long. Germline-derived CDR1 and CDR2 are MDHEN and SYDVKM. V shed 4 bases, J shed 2 bases, and the junction held 17 bases outside the gene matches. The CDR3 bases are TGTGCCAGCAGTTCCGGGACAGGGCGTGTTGGACTTCGGACTAATGAAAAACTGTTTTTT. As protein: CASSSGTGRVGLRTNEKLFF.

The CDR3 is CASSIEGQGNQPQHF. The CDR3 DNA reads as TGTGCCAGTAGTATAGAGGGACAGGGGAATCAGCCCCAGCATTTT. The chain recombines TRBV19 with TRBJ1-5; 10 positions agree with TRBD1. The length of the CDR3 is 15 residues. Germline CDR1 and CDR2: LNHDA and SQIVND (reference sequence). V dropped 0 bases and J dropped 4; count of bases not matched to a gene: 0.

The chain recombines TRBV6-5 with TRBJ2-1; 7 bases agree with TRBD2. CDR1 and CDR2 from the germline V gene are MNHEY and SVGAGI. V lost 5 bases, J lost 5 bases, and 3 bases stayed unmatched. This CDR3 is 13 amino acids long. Here the CDR3 reads CASSSTSDNEQFF. CDR3 coding DNA: TGTGCCAGCAGTAGTACTAGCGACAATGAGCAGTTCTTC.

CDR3 amino acids: CASTPDRTGWNEKLFF. In DNA form, the CDR3 reads TGTGCCAGCACCCCAGATCGGACAGGGTGGAATGAAAAACTGTTTTTT. The rearrangement links TRBV2 to TRBJ1-4; 8 positions agree with TRBD1. Germline CDR1 and CDR2: SNHLY and FYNNEI. The CDR3 runs to 16 residues. V was clipped by 7 bases and J by 5 bases; unmatched bases: 12.

J is TRBJ2-2 and V is TRBV19; D possibly corresponds to TRBD1 (6 bases). Germline CDR1 reads LNHDA; CDR2 reads SQIVND (reference sequence). Trimming cost V 9 bases and J 1 base, with 21 bases left between them. CDR3 length equals 17 residues. The CDR3 here is CASGQRWTDLNTGELFF. As DNA, the CDR3 is TGTGCCAGCGGACAGCGTTGGACGGATCTGAACACCGGGGAGCTGTTTTTT.

J is TRBJ1-1 and V is TRBV5-1; a possible D gene is TRBD1 (5 bases). Germline V lookup: CDR1 SGHRS, CDR2 YFSETQ. V lost 4 bases to trimming and J lost 0 bases, with 16 bases between them. The CDR3 length is 16 residues. This CDR3 is CASSQLPDTLNTEAFF. The CDR3 DNA reads TGCGCCAGCAGCCAACTGCCGGACACCTTGAACACTGAAGCTTTCTTT.

This sequence joins TRBV5-1 and TRBJ1-3; 8 nucleotides line up with TRBD1. Looked up from germline, CDR1 is SGHRS and CDR2 is YFSETQ. The junction had 9 bases not matched to a gene; V was cut back by 4 bases and J by 0 bases. This CDR3 has 17 amino acids. CDR3 DNA: TGCGCCAGCAGCCGGGTCGGACAGGGCTTCTCTGGAAACACCATATATTTT. Encoded protein: CASSRVGQGFSGNTIYF.

The gene calls are TRBV2 and TRBJ1-2; 7 nucleotides align to TRBD1. The CDR3 extends over 17 amino acids. Germline CDR1 reads SNHLY; CDR2 reads FYNNEI. V trimming: 5 bases; J trimming: 0 bases; junction bases outside the gene matches: 12. As DNA, the CDR3 is TGTGCCAGCAGTCAGGGGGACGGACGCAATCCTAACTATGGCTACACCTTC. Residues: CASSQGDGRNPNYGYTF.